Sequencing of this T cell receptor (beta chain) was carried out in a study of shared clonotypes between healthy human individuals. This clone has just one count. The CDR3 contains 14 residues. V gave up 4 bases and J gave up 6 bases, with 13 bases separating them. Germline-derived CDR1 and CDR2 are MDHEN and SYDVKM. Assay: immunoSEQ multiplex PCR; the TCRdb copy retains only in-frame clones and omits some. Of about 2 million clones in the sample, about 95% were seen once. Naive CD8 isolation took CD45RO-negative cells positively selected for CCR7 and excluded terminally differentiated effector memory CD45RA+ cells.

This sequence was found in a man aged 18 to 35 in good health. The chain carries TRBV28 and TRBJ1-5; the D is unclear. The sample consisted of naive CD8+ T cells sorted from blood. DNA for the CDR3: TGTGCCAGCAGTTCTTTCGGGATGGGTCAGCCCCAGCATTTT. Protein product: CASSSFGMGQPQHF.